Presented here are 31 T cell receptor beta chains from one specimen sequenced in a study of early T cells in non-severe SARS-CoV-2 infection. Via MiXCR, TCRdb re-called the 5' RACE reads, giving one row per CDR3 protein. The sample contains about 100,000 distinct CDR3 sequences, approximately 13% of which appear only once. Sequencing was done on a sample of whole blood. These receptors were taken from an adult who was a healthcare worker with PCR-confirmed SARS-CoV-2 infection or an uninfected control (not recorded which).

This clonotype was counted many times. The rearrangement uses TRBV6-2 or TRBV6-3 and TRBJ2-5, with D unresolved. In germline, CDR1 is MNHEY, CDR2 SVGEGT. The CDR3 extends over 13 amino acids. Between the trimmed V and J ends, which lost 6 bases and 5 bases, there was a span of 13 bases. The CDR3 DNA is TGTGCCAGCAGGGATAGGTGGCTCGAGACCCAGTACTTC. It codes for CASRDRWLETQYF.

The CDR3 protein is CASSENGIYGYTF. In DNA form, the CDR3 reads TGTGCCAGCAGTGAAAATGGCATCTATGGCTACACCTTC. The rearrangement joins TRBV6-1 to TRBJ1-2; D is undetermined. Germline values: CDR1 MNHNS, CDR2 SASEGT. This CDR3 is 13 amino acids long. Trimming pared 2 bases from V and 4 bases from J, leaving 8 bases between.

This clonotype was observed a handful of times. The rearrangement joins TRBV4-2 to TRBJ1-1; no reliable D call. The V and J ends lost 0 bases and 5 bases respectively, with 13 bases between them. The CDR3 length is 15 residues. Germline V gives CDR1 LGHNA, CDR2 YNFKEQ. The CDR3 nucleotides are TGTGCCAGCAGCCAAGAGGGCCACAGTGGAACTGAAGCTTTCTTT. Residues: CASSQEGHSGTEAFF.

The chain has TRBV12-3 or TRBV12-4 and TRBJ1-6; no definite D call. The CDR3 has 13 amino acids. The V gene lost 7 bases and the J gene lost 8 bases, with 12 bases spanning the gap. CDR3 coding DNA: TGTGCCAGCACCATTGGCGGTGATTCACCCCTCCACTTT. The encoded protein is CASTIGGDSPLHF.

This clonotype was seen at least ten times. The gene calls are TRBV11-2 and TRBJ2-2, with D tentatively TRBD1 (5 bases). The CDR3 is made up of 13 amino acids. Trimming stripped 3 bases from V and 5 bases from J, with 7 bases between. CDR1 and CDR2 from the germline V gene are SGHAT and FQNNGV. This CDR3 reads CASSFRQTGELFF. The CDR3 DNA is TGTGCCAGCAGCTTTCGACAGACCGGGGAGCTGTTTTTT.

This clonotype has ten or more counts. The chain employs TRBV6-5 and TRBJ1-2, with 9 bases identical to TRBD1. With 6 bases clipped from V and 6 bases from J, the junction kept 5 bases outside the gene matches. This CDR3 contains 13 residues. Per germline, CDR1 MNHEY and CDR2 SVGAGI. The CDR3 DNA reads TGTGCCAGCAGCCGGGACAGGGTGAATGGCTACACCTTC. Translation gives CASSRDRVNGYTF.

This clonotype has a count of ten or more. DNA for the CDR3: TGTGCCAGCAGTGCCCCCGGGGAGTCGCACCAAGAGACCCAGTACTTC. Its protein product is CASSAPGESHQETQYF. The chain combines TRBV28 with TRBJ2-5; D perhaps matches TRBD2 (5 bases). With 5 bases removed from V and 0 bases from J, the gap between germline ends came to 16 bases. The CDR3 loop spans 16 amino acids. The germline V gene encodes CDR1 MDHEN and CDR2 SYDVKM.

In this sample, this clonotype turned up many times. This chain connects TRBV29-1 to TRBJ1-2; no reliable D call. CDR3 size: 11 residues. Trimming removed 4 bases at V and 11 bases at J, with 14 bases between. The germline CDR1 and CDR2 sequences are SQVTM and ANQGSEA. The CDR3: CSVGYSRLYTF. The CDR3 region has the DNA TGCAGCGTTGGGTATAGCCGTCTTTACACCTTC.

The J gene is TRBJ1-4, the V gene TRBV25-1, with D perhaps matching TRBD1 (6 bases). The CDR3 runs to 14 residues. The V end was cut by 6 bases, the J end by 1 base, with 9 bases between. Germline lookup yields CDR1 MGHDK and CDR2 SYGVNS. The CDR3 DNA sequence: TGTGCCAGCAGACAGGGTTTAACTAATGAAAAACTGTTTTTT. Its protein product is CASRQGLTNEKLFF.

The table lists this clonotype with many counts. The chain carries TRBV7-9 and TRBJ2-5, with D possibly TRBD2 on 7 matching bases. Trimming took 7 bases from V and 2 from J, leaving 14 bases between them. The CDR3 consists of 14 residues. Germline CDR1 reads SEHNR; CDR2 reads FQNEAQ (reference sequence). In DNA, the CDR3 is TGTGCCAGCAAGCCGGGGGGCCATCAAGAGACCCAGTACTTC. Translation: CASKPGGHQETQYF.

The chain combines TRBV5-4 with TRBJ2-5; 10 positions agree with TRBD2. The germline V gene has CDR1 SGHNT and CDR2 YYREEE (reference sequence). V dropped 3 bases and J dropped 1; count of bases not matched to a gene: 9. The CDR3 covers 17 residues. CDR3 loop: CASSSDPAGGSQETQYF. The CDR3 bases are TGTGCCAGCAGCTCTGACCCAGCGGGGGGGTCCCAAGAGACCCAGTACTTC.

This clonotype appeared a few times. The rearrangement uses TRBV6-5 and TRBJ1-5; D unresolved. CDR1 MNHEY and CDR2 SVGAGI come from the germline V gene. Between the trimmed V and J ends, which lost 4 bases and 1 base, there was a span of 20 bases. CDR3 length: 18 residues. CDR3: CASSSPLGLGQSNQPQHF. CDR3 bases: TGTGCCAGCAGTTCCCCGCTTGGGCTTGGGCAGAGCAATCAGCCCCAGCATTTT.

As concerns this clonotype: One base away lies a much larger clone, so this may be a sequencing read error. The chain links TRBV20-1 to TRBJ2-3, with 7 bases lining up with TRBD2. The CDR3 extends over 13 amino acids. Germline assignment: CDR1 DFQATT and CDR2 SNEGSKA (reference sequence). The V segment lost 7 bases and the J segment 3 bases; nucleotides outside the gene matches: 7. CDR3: CSVREGLTDTQYF. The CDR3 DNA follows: TGCAGTGTTAGGGAGGGGCTGACAGATACGCAGTATTTT.

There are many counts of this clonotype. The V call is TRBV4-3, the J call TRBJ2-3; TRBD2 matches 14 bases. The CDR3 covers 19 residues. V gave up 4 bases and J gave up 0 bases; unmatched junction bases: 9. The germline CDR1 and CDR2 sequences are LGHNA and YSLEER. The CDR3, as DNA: TGCGCCAGCAGCCCGGGACTAGCGGGGGTCATGTCCAGCACAGATACGCAGTATTTT. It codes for CASSPGLAGVMSSTDTQYF.

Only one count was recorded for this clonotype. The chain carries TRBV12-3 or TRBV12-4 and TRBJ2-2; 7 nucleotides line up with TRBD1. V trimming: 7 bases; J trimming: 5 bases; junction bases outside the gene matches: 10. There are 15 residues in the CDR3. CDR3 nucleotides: TGTGCCAGCAAGTCTTTGGGCAGGGGGACCGGGGAGCTGTTTTTT. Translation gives CASKSLGRGTGELFF.

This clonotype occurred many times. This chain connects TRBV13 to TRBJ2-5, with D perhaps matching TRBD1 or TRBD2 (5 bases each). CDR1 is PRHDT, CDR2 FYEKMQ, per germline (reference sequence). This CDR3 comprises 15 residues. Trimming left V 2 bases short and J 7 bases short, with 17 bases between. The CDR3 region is CASSLSSGVRGTQYF. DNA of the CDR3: TGTGCCAGCAGCTTATCCTCCGGGGTGAGGGGGACCCAGTACTTC.

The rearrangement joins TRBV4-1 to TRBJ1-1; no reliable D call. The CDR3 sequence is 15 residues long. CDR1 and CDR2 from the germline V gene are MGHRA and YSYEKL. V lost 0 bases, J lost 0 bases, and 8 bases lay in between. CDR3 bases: TGCGCCAGCAGCCAAGAAGGAAGTATGAACACTGAAGCTTTCTTT. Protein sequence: CASSQEGSMNTEAFF.

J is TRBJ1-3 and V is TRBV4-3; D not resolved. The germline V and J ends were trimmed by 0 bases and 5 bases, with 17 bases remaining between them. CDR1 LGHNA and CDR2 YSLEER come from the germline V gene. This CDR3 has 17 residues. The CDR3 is CASSQDWTGFWRNTIYF. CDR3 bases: TGCGCCAGCAGCCAAGATTGGACCGGGTTTTGGAGAAACACCATATATTTT.

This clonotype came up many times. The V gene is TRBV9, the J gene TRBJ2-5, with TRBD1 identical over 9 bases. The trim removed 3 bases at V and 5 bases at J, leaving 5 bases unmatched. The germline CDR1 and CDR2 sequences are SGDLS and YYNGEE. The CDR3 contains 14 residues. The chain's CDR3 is CASSAGTGIETQYF. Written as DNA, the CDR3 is TGTGCCAGCAGCGCAGGGACAGGGATTGAGACCCAGTACTTC.

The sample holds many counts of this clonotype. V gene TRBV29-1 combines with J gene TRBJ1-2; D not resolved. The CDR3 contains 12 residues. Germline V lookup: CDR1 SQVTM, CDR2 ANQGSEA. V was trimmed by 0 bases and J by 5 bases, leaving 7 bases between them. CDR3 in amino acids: CSVEEGTYGYTF. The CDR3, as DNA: TGCAGCGTTGAAGAGGGAACATATGGCTACACCTTC.

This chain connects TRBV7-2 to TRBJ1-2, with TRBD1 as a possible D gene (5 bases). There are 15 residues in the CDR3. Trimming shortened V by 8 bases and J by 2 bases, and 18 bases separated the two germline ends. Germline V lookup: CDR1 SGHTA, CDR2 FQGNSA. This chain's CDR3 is CASGYVVTDNYGYTF. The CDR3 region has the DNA TGTGCCAGCGGTTACGTTGTGACAGACAACTATGGCTACACCTTC.

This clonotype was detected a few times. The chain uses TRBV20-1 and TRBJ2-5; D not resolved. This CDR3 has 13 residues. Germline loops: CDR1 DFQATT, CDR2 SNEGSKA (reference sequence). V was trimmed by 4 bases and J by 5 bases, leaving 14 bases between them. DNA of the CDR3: TGCAGTGCTAAGGCAGACCTTTTGGAGACCCAGTACTTC. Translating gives CSAKADLLETQYF.

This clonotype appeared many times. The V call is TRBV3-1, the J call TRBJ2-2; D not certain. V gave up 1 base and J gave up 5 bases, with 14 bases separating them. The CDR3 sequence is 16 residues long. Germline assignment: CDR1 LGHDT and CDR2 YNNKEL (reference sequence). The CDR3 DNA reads TGTGCCAGCAGCCAAGGCTACGGTCCCCTTACCGGGGAGCTGTTTTTT. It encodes CASSQGYGPLTGELFF.

The CDR3 here is CSALAESNYEQYF. Written as DNA, the CDR3 is TGCAGCGCACTAGCGGAATCAAACTACGAGCAGTACTTC. J is TRBJ2-7 and V is TRBV29-1; TRBD2 matches 8 bases. The CDR3 covers 13 residues. The germline gives CDR1 SQVTM, CDR2 ANQGSEA. The V and J ends lost 7 bases and 3 bases, in that order; junction bases with no gene match: 8.

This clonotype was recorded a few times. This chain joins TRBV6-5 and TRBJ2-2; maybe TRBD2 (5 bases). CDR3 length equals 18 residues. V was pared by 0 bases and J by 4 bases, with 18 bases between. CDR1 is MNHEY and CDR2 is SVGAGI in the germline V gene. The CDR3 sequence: CASSYSRVEAPVTGELFF. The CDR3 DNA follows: TGTGCCAGCAGTTACTCGAGGGTAGAGGCCCCCGTCACCGGGGAGCTGTTTTTT.

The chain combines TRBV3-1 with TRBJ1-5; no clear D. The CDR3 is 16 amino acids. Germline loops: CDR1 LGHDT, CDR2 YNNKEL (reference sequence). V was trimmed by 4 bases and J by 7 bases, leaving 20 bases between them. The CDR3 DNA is TGTGCCAGCAGCCCCGGTAGTTACATAGGCATCCAGCCCCAGCATTTT. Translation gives CASSPGSYIGIQPQHF. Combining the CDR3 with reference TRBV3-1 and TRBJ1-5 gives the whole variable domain DTAVSQTPKYLVTQMGNDKSIKCEQNLGHDTMYWYKQDSKKFLKIMFSYNNKELIINETVPNRFSPKSPDKAHLNLHINSLELGDSAVYFCASSPGSYIGIQPQHFGDGTRLSIL.

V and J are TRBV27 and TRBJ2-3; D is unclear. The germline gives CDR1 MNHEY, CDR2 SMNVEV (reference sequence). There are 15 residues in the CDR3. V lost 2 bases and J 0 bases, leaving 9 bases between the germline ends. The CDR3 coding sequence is TGTGCCAGCAGTTTAAGGCCCTTTAGCACAGATACGCAGTATTTT. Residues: CASSLRPFSTDTQYF.

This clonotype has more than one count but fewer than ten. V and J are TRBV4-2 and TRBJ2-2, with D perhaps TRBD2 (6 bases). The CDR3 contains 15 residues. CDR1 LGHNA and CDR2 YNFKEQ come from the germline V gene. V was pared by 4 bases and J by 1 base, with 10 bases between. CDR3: CASSPGRGNTGELFF. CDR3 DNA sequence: TGTGCCAGCAGCCCGGGGCGGGGGAACACCGGGGAGCTGTTTTTT.

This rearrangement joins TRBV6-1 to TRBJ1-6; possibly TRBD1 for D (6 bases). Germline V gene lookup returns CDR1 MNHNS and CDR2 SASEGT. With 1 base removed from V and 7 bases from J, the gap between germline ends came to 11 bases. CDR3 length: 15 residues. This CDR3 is CASSEDRVPNSPLHF. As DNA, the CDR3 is TGTGCCAGCAGTGAAGACAGGGTACCCAATTCACCCCTCCACTTT.

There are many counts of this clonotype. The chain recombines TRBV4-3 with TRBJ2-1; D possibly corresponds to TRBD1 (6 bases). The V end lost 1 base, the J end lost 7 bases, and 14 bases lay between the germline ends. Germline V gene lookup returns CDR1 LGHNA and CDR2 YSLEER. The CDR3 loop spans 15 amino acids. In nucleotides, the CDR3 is TGCGCCAGCAGCCAAGGTTCTGGGGGCGGAAATGAGCAGTTCTTC. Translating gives CASSQGSGGGNEQFF.

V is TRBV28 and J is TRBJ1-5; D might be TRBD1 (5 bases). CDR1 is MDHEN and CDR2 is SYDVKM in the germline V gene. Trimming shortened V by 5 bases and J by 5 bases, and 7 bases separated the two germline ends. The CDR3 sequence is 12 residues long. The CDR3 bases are TGTGCCAGCAGTCGGGGCCATCAGCCCCAGCATTTT. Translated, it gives CASSRGHQPQHF.